The next 21 T cell receptor beta chains were all read from a single sample in a study of blood T cell repertoires in COVID-19. Some clones are missing from TCRdb's copy, which holds only in-frame ones; the method was immunoSEQ multiplex PCR. In the table there are 250,000 to 350,000 clones, around 90% of which are singletons. The sample taken for sequencing was peripheral blood. These receptors came from a woman between 50 and 59 years old who had recovered from COVID-19.

The rearrangement joins TRBV5-4 to TRBJ2-3; 10 bases match TRBD2. Germline CDR1 SGHNT, CDR2 YYREEE (reference sequence). Trimming at V came to 4 bases and at J to 2 bases, leaving 4 bases not matched to a gene. The CDR3 runs 15 residues. CDR3 region: CASSLSGRDTDTQYF. The CDR3, as DNA: TGTGCCAGCAGCCTGAGCGGGAGGGACACAGATACGCAGTATTTT. Together with reference TRBV5-4 and TRBJ2-3, the CDR3 gives the full variable domain: ETGVTQSPTHLIKTRGQQVTLRCSSQSGHNTVSWYQQALGQGPQFIFQYYREEENGRGNFPPRFSGLQFPNYSSELNVNALELDDSALYLCASSLSGRDTDTQYFGPGTRLTVL.

This sequence joins TRBV6-5 and TRBJ2-2; tentative D call: TRBD2 (6 bases). CDR1 and CDR2 from the germline V gene are MNHEY and SVGAGI. The CDR3 spans 15 residues. V lost 6 bases and J 0 bases, leaving 11 bases between the germline ends. The CDR3 DNA reads TGTGCCAGCAGGTGGGGACTGACGAACACCGGGGAGCTGTTTTTT. Its translation: CASRWGLTNTGELFF.

This chain connects TRBV19 to TRBJ1-6; 7 bases are a match to TRBD1. V shed 6 bases and J 5 bases; nucleotides not matched to a gene: 10. Germline CDR1 LNHDA, CDR2 SQIVND (reference sequence). The CDR3 extends over 16 amino acids. The CDR3 DNA is TGTGCCAGTAGGGGGGACAGTCAAACGCATAATTCACCCCTCCACTTT. This encodes CASRGDSQTHNSPLHF.

The rearrangement joins TRBV28 to TRBJ2-1, with 9 bases matching TRBD2. Trimming took 7 bases from V and 3 from J; bases not matched to a gene: 7. Looked up from germline, CDR1 is MDHEN and CDR2 is SYDVKM. The CDR3 is made up of 15 amino acids. This CDR3 reads CASTFSGRDYNEQFF. The DNA for the CDR3 is TGTGCCAGCACCTTTAGCGGGAGAGACTACAATGAGCAGTTCTTC.

V is TRBV27 and J is TRBJ2-3; 11 nucleotides align to TRBD2. CDR3 length: 16 amino acids. Germline CDR1 reads MNHEY; CDR2 reads SMNVEV (reference sequence). Trimming at V came to 3 bases and at J to 5 bases, leaving 7 bases not matched to a gene. Written as DNA, the CDR3 is TGTGCCAGCAGTTTGATAGCGGGGGGGCCAGGAGATACGCAGTATTTT. Translation gives CASSLIAGGPGDTQYF.

This chain connects TRBV11-2 to TRBJ2-7; D is perhaps TRBD2 (5 bases). The V gene lost 5 bases and the J gene lost 6 bases, with 17 bases spanning the gap. Germline V gives CDR1 SGHAT, CDR2 FQNNGV. The CDR3 runs 14 residues. The CDR3 DNA reads TGTGCCAGCAGCCTCAATCAGAGGGCTGCCGAGCAGTACTTC. Translation: CASSLNQRAAEQYF.

This rearrangement joins TRBV7-9 to TRBJ2-7; D may be TRBD2 (5 bases). The germline V and J ends were trimmed by 0 bases and 1 base, with 13 bases remaining between them. Per the germline V gene, CDR1 is SEHNR and CDR2 is FQNEAQ (reference sequence). The CDR3 sequence is 16 residues long. The chain's CDR3 is CASSLAFGESSYEQYF. The CDR3 DNA reads TGTGCCAGCAGCTTAGCGTTTGGGGAGTCATCCTACGAGCAGTACTTC.

The chain recombines TRBV7-9 with TRBJ1-1, with 7 positions matching TRBD1. CDR1 and CDR2 (germline): SEHNR, FQNEAQ (reference sequence). The CDR3 covers 18 residues. V trimming: 8 bases; J trimming: 0 bases; junction bases outside the gene matches: 18. The DNA for the CDR3 is TGTGCCAGCCGGCTGCCTCTCTGGGACAGAGGCGTGAACACTGAAGCTTTCTTT. Residues: CASRLPLWDRGVNTEAFF.

The chain has TRBV27 and TRBJ2-7; tentative D call: TRBD2 (5 bases). This CDR3 has 13 amino acids. Germline V gene lookup returns CDR1 MNHEY and CDR2 SMNVEV (reference sequence). Trimming removed 9 bases at V and 2 bases at J, with 14 bases between. CDR3 region: CARTTGVPYEQYF. CDR3 in DNA: TGTGCCAGGACAACCGGGGTGCCCTACGAGCAGTACTTC.

This clone was counted once. This chain connects TRBV29-1 to TRBJ2-1, with 7 positions matching TRBD2. Per germline, CDR1 SQVTM and CDR2 ANQGSEA. There are 12 residues in the CDR3. The ends lost 7 bases at V and 8 bases at J; junction bases unmatched: 8. CDR3 sequence reads: CSDSGGRDEQFF. The CDR3 DNA reads as TGCAGCGATTCGGGAGGTCGCGATGAGCAGTTCTTC.

This clone was seen once. J is TRBJ1-2 and V is TRBV7-2, with 7 bases aligning to TRBD1. Germline CDR1 SGHTA, CDR2 FQGNSA. The CDR3 consists of 14 residues. V trimming: 3 bases; J trimming: 4 bases; junction bases outside the gene matches: 5. The CDR3 DNA sequence: TGTGCCAGCAGCTTTAGGGACAGCTTCTATGGCTACACCTTC. Its translation is CASSFRDSFYGYTF.

This chain joins TRBV5-4 and TRBJ2-5, with a tentative D call TRBD2 (6 bases). The CDR3 contains 13 residues. V was shortened by 0 bases and J by 5 bases, with 8 bases between the two germline ends. CDR1 is SGHNT and CDR2 is YYREEE in the germline V gene (reference sequence). CDR3 DNA: TGTGCCAGCAGCTTGGGGGGGAGGGAGACCCAGTACTTC. Its translation is CASSLGGRETQYF.

The J gene is TRBJ2-7, the V gene TRBV19; perhaps TRBD1 as D (6 bases). The length of the CDR3 is 15 residues. Germline V gene lookup returns CDR1 LNHDA and CDR2 SQIVND (reference sequence). The germline V and J ends were trimmed by 5 bases and 0 bases, with 14 bases remaining between them. The CDR3 DNA follows: TGTGCCAGTAGTCTGCACGGACAGACCTCCTACGAGCAGTACTTC. Its translation: CASSLHGQTSYEQYF.

The chain joins TRBV4-1 to TRBJ1-1; TRBD1 agrees at 7 bases. The junction had 13 bases not matched to a gene; V was cut back by 8 bases and J by 4 bases. The CDR3 has 15 residues. CDR1 and CDR2 from the germline V gene are MGHRA and YSYEKL. The DNA of the CDR3 is TGCGCCAGCGGGTTCGGGCTGACAGGGATCACTGAAGCTTTCTTT. Protein product: CASGFGLTGITEAFF.

J is TRBJ2-7 and V is TRBV7-9; 8 positions agree with TRBD2. The junction had 5 bases not matched to a gene; V was cut back by 1 base and J by 3 bases. This CDR3 is built from 15 residues. From germline, CDR1 is SEHNR and CDR2 FQNEAQ (reference sequence). CDR3 nucleotides: TGTGCCAGCAGCTTAGACGGGAGGGGGGGCTACGAGCAGTACTTC. Residues: CASSLDGRGGYEQYF.

The rearrangement uses TRBV7-9 and TRBJ1-1; tentatively, D is TRBD1 (5 bases). V dropped 5 bases and J dropped 6 bases, with 16 bases sitting between them. The CDR3 spans 14 residues. CDR1 SEHNR and CDR2 FQNEAQ come from the germline V gene (reference sequence). CDR3 sequence: CASSHPGISAEAFF. CDR3 nucleotide sequence: TGTGCCAGCAGCCATCCAGGGATCAGCGCTGAAGCTTTCTTT.

This sequence joins TRBV4-2 and TRBJ2-5; 12 bases map to TRBD2. The CDR3 consists of 17 residues. V lost 1 base and J lost 2; bases outside the gene matches: 5. The germline gives CDR1 LGHNA, CDR2 YNFKEQ. This chain's CDR3 is CASSQALAGGRQETQYF. CDR3 DNA: TGTGCCAGCAGCCAAGCACTAGCGGGGGGCCGACAAGAGACCCAGTACTTC.

The chain employs TRBV9 and TRBJ1-2, with TRBD1 matching over 10 bases. Germline V lookup: CDR1 SGDLS, CDR2 YYNGEE. The CDR3 sequence is 16 residues long. The trim removed 4 bases at V and 0 bases at J, leaving 6 bases unmatched. CDR3: CASSIGQGVTNYGYTF. CDR3 coding DNA: TGTGCCAGCAGCATCGGACAGGGGGTTACTAACTATGGCTACACCTTC.

The chain joins TRBV29-1 to TRBJ1-2; TRBD1 might be the D (5 bases). With 5 bases removed from V and 8 bases from J, the gap between germline ends came to 21 bases. The CDR3 totals 14 residues. Germline V gene lookup returns CDR1 SQVTM and CDR2 ANQGSEA. The CDR3 reads CSVCVRGMGSGYTF. The CDR3, as DNA: TGCAGCGTTTGTGTTAGGGGAATGGGGTCGGGCTACACCTTC.

The V gene is TRBV28, the J gene TRBJ1-5, with TRBD1 matching over 7 bases. This CDR3 spans 14 amino acids. J gave up 9 bases and V 2 bases, and 7 bases lay outside the gene matches. Germline values: CDR1 MDHEN, CDR2 SYDVKM. The CDR3 sequence is CASSLRQGKRPQHF. Here the CDR3 DNA reads TGTGCCAGCAGTTTAAGACAGGGCAAGAGGCCCCAGCATTTT.

The CDR3 DNA follows: TGTGCCAGTAGTATCGAGGACAGGGTCTATGGCTACACCTTC. Its translation is CASSIEDRVYGYTF. This rearrangement joins TRBV19 to TRBJ1-2; 8 positions match TRBD1. The V gene's germline CDR1 is LNHDA and CDR2 SQIVND (reference sequence). This CDR3 comprises 14 residues. The V gene end was trimmed by 3 bases and the J gene end by 4 bases; junction bases not matched to a gene: 4.